The source of this T cell receptor (beta chain) is a study of shared clonotypes between healthy human individuals. Overall study findings and caveats: On the whole, naive subsets had larger estimated richness than memory subsets had. Clonotypes not shared had lower generation probabilities than those common to all four donors.

Replicate PCRs run on sorted subsets employed 150 to 250 ng DNA, approximately 30,000 T cell genomes. Only in-frame clones appear in the TCRdb table, and some are missing; sequencing was by immunoSEQ multiplex PCR. The sample has around 200,000 clones; approximately 70% are singletons. Of note for this clone: Antigen: not known.

The ends lost 4 bases at V and 8 bases at J; junction bases unmatched: 7. Germline V gene data show CDR1 as MNHNS and CDR2 as SASEGT. There are 13 residues in the CDR3. This receptor was obtained from a young man in good health. Source material: memory CD4+ T cells sorted from blood. Described subset: CD45RA-negative fraction. J is TRBJ1-2 and V is TRBV6-1; 7 bases fit TRBD1. The CDR3 loop is CASSAWTGDGYTF. DNA of the CDR3: TGTGCCAGCAGTGCCTGGACAGGAGACGGCTACACCTTC.